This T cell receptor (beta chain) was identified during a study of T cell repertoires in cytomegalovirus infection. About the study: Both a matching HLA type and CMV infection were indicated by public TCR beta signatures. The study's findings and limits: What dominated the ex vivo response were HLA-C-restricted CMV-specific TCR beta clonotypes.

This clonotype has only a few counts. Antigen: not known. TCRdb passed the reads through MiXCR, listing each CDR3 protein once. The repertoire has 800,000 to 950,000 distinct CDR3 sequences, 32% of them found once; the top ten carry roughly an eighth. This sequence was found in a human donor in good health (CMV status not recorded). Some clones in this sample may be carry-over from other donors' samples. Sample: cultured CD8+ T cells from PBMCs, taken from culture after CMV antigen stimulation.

CDR3: CSVEGSTPYEQYF. CDR3 coding DNA: TGCAGCGTTGAGGGCAGTACCCCCTACGAGCAGTACTTC. The chain recombines TRBV29-1 with TRBJ2-7; D is ambiguous. Looked up from germline, CDR1 is SQVTM and CDR2 is ANQGSEA. Trimming removed 3 bases from V and 2 bases from J, with 11 bases in between. The CDR3 loop spans 13 amino acids.